This TCR beta chain was recovered during a study of control samples from healthy donors and cancer patients. This CDR3 has 16 residues. Germline CDR1 and CDR2: LGHDT and YNNKEL (reference sequence). V lost 3 bases and J lost 2, with 14 bases in between. Generated by immunoSEQ multiplex PCR, the TCRdb table keeps only in-frame clones and is missing some. The table shows 90,000 to 110,000 clones, with around nine tenths occurring only once. This sequence was found in a human donor in good health. The donor label of this sample is uncertain. The sample comprised blood. This sequence joins TRBV3-1 (or the pseudogene TRBV3-2) and TRBJ1-3; tentative D call: TRBD1 (5 bases). The CDR3 loop reads CASSQGTAGPGNTIYF. The CDR3 DNA sequence: TGTGCCAGCAGCCAGGGGACGGCTGGCCCTGGAAACACCATATATTTT.